One sample yielded the 18 T cell receptor beta chains listed below, sequenced in a study of shared clonotypes between healthy human individuals. Using immunoSEQ multiplex PCR, the repertoire was profiled, and TCRdb retains in-frame clones only, with some absent. The sample lists 2 million or so clones, roughly 94% occurring once. The material sequenced was naive CD4+ T cells sorted from blood. Noted subset: CD45RA+ positively selected. These receptor sequences come from a young man in good health.

The gene calls are TRBV18 and TRBJ2-2; D perhaps matches TRBD2 (7 bases). Germline CDR1 is KGHSH and CDR2 is LQKENI. Trimming stripped 8 bases from V and 4 bases from J, with 17 bases between. The CDR3 contains 15 residues. The CDR3 DNA sequence: TGTGCCAGCCCCCCCGCGGGGGCCAGCACCGGGGAGCTGTTTTTT. Translating it yields CASPPAGASTGELFF.

The chain has TRBV27 and TRBJ2-7; the match to TRBD2 covers 12 bases. CDR1 is MNHEY, CDR2 SMNVEV, per germline (reference sequence). Trimming at V came to 4 bases and at J to 2 bases, leaving 6 bases not matched to a gene. The CDR3 consists of 16 residues. The CDR3 DNA reads TGTGCCAGCAGTTCGACGCGACTAGCGGGAGCCTACGAGCAGTACTTC. Translation gives CASSSTRLAGAYEQYF.

This CDR3 is CASSQGQGSPETQYF. CDR3 nucleotide sequence: TGTGCCAGCTCCCAAGGACAGGGTAGTCCAGAGACCCAGTACTTC. This sequence joins TRBV18 and TRBJ2-5; 8 nucleotides match TRBD1. This CDR3 is 15 amino acids long. Germline CDR1 KGHSH, CDR2 LQKENI. The V and J ends lost 6 bases and 4 bases, in that order; junction bases with no gene match: 10.

The chain carries TRBV10-3 and TRBJ1-2; unclear D gene. Germline assignment: CDR1 ENHRY and CDR2 SYGVKD. The CDR3 is 13 residues long. Trimming cost V 3 bases and J 8 bases, with 13 bases left between them. CDR3 in amino acids: CAISDSSGRGYTF. For the CDR3, the DNA is TGTGCCATCAGTGACTCATCGGGTCGGGGCTACACCTTC.

Note on this clone: Other nucleotide sequences in the sample specify the same CDR3. The genes are TRBV7-2 and TRBJ2-1; maybe TRBD1 (5 bases). Germline V gene sequence: CDR1 SGHTA, CDR2 FQGNSA. CDR3 size: 13 residues. Trimming took off 0 bases at V and 6 bases at J, with 6 bases between the two ends. The CDR3 DNA follows: TGTGCCAGCAGCTTAGCGGGGCGCAATGAGCAGTTCTTC. It yields the protein CASSLAGRNEQFF.

The chain joins TRBV5-1 to TRBJ2-3; D is unclear. The CDR3 consists of 14 residues. Between the trimmed V and J ends, which lost 1 base and 4 bases, there was a span of 10 bases. The germline V gene encodes CDR1 SGHRS and CDR2 YFSETQ. This CDR3 reads CASSLYPVPDTQYF. The CDR3 nucleotides are TGCGCCAGCAGCTTGTATCCAGTCCCAGATACGCAGTATTTT.

The chain has TRBV11-2 and TRBJ2-5, with D perhaps TRBD2 (5 bases). V was clipped by 1 base and J by 0 bases, with 12 bases between them. Germline V CDR1 and CDR2: SGHAT, FQNNGV. The CDR3 extends over 16 amino acids. The CDR3 region is CASSLASGLYQETQYF. As DNA, the CDR3 is TGTGCCAGCAGCTTAGCGTCAGGACTTTACCAAGAGACCCAGTACTTC.

This chain connects TRBV7-9 to TRBJ2-2, with 8 nucleotides matching TRBD2. CDR1 and CDR2 from the germline V gene are SEHNR and FQNEAQ (reference sequence). With V trimmed by 2 bases and J by 1 base, 3 bases remained unmatched. CDR3 length: 16 residues. The CDR3 reads CASSLSTSGNTGELFF. Written as DNA, the CDR3 is TGTGCCAGCAGCTTATCCACTAGCGGGAACACCGGGGAGCTGTTTTTT. The full variable domain, its missing parts supplied by reference TRBV7-9 and TRBJ2-2, is DTGVSQNPRHKITKRGQNVTFRCDPISEHNRLYWYRQTLGQGPEFLTYFQNEAQLEKSRLLSDRFSAERPKGSFSTLEIQRTEQGDSAMYLCASSLSTSGNTGELFFGEGSRLTVL.

The V and J genes are TRBV18 and TRBJ1-6; 8 nucleotides align to TRBD1. With 3 bases clipped from V and 9 bases from J, the junction kept 4 bases outside the gene matches. Germline CDR1 is KGHSH and CDR2 is LQKENI. There are 14 residues in the CDR3. The CDR3 loop is CASSPDRALSPLHF. The DNA for the CDR3 is TGTGCCAGCTCACCGGACAGGGCTCTTTCACCCCTCCACTTT.

In regard to this clone: Other nucleotide sequences in the sample specify the same CDR3. This sequence joins TRBV5-1 and TRBJ1-5; D remains unclear. V was pared by 0 bases and J by 0 bases, with 7 bases between. The CDR3 totals 15 residues. Germline CDR1 and CDR2: SGHRS and YFSETQ. The CDR3 is CASSLGGSSNQPQHF. For the CDR3, the DNA is TGCGCCAGCAGCTTGGGAGGATCTAGCAATCAGCCCCAGCATTTT.

The chain carries TRBV5-6 and TRBJ2-1; D not certain. Germline V gene lookup returns CDR1 SGHDT and CDR2 YYEEEE. This CDR3 has 15 residues. Trimming left V 1 base short and J 1 base short, with 9 bases between. CDR3 sequence: CASSLRAISYNEQFF. CDR3 DNA: TGTGCCAGCAGCTTGCGAGCGATTTCCTACAATGAGCAGTTCTTC.

The chain recombines TRBV6-1 with TRBJ2-7; no definite D call. V was pared by 1 base and J by 1 base, with 11 bases between. This CDR3 is 15 amino acids long. Germline assignment: CDR1 MNHNS and CDR2 SASEGT. The CDR3 loop is CASSEVWVESYEQYF. CDR3 bases: TGTGCCAGCAGTGAAGTGTGGGTAGAGTCCTACGAGCAGTACTTC.

With regard to this clone: The identical CDR3 is also encoded by other nucleotide sequences in the sample. The rearrangement joins TRBV10-3 to TRBJ1-4, with D unclear. Germline V gene lookup returns CDR1 ENHRY and CDR2 SYGVKD. This CDR3 has 14 residues. Trimming removed 3 bases from V and 0 bases from J, with 5 bases in between. CDR3 bases: TGTGCCATCAGTGAAGGTACAACTAATGAAAAACTGTTTTTT. Its translation is CAISEGTTNEKLFF.

The rearrangement uses TRBV30 and TRBJ2-7; the match to TRBD1 covers 10 bases. Trimming took 5 bases from V and 0 from J; bases not matched to a gene: 13. The germline gives CDR1 GTSNPN, CDR2 SVGIG (reference sequence). This CDR3 comprises 17 residues. CDR3 protein: CAWRGTGVPLTSYEQYF. In nucleotides, the CDR3 is TGTGCCTGGCGGGGGACAGGGGTCCCCCTTACCTCCTACGAGCAGTACTTC.

The V call is TRBV28, the J call TRBJ1-5; D is perhaps TRBD1 (5 bases). CDR3 size: 12 residues. Germline loops: CDR1 MDHEN, CDR2 SYDVKM. V lost 8 bases and J 7 bases, leaving 12 bases between the germline ends. This chain's CDR3 is CASGLGGQPQHF. The DNA of the CDR3 is TGTGCCAGCGGACTGGGGGGGCAGCCCCAGCATTTT.

This clone was observed a single time. CDR3 nucleotides: TGTGCCAGCAGTAGGGCGGGGGCGGCCTACAATGAGCAGTTCTTC. Its translation is CASSRAGAAYNEQFF. This chain connects TRBV6-5 to TRBJ2-1; TRBD2 might be the D (7 bases). The CDR3 has 15 residues. Germline V CDR1 and CDR2: MNHEY, SVGAGI. Trimming removed 5 bases from V and 2 bases from J, with 13 bases in between.

The sample holds one count of this clone. This CDR3 is also generated by other DNA sequences in the sample. The chain employs TRBV6-1 and TRBJ1-2; D gene unclear. Germline-derived CDR1 and CDR2 are MNHNS and SASEGT. Between the trimmed V and J ends, which lost 1 base and 2 bases, there was a span of 8 bases. This CDR3 has 14 residues. This chain's CDR3 is CASSEGQPNYGYTF. The CDR3 region has the DNA TGTGCCAGCAGTGAAGGGCAGCCAAACTATGGCTACACCTTC.

This clone appeared many times. The V call is TRBV10-3, the J call TRBJ1-2; unclear D gene. The CDR3 sequence is 11 residues long. Per the germline V gene, CDR1 is ENHRY and CDR2 is SYGVKD. The CDR3 reads CASSPDYGYTF. The CDR3 region has the DNA TGTGCGTCCTCTCCGGACTATGGCTACACCTTC.